Shown below are 30 T cell receptor beta chains from a single sample sequenced in a study of OX40 agonist ivuxolimab in advanced cancers. Assay used: immunoSEQ multiplex PCR; TCRdb lists only in-frame clones, some missing. The repertoire consists of 8,000 to 9,500 clones, with 85% to 90% occurring once and the leading ten covering approximately 4.8%. Source: CD4+ or CD8+ T cells sorted from blood, taken in a trial of the OX40 agonist ivuxolimab. Source of these receptors: an adult with an advanced solid tumor such as melanoma, head and neck, liver or kidney cancer.

The chain couples TRBV30 to TRBJ2-3, with D perhaps TRBD2 (5 bases). The CDR3 spans 14 residues. Between the trimmed V and J ends, which lost 0 bases and 4 bases, there was a span of 11 bases. The V gene's germline CDR1 is GTSNPN and CDR2 SVGIG (reference sequence). CDR3 DNA: TGTGCCTGGAGTGTTCCTAGCTTGGCAGATACGCAGTATTTT. It translates to CAWSVPSLADTQYF.

The chain couples TRBV7-2 to TRBJ2-1; no clear D gene. Germline CDR1 reads SGHTA; CDR2 reads FQGNSA. Between the trimmed V and J ends, which lost 5 bases and 0 bases, there was a span of 8 bases. This CDR3 region has 14 residues. The CDR3 sequence is CASSPHSSYNEQFF. CDR3 nucleotide sequence: TGTGCCAGCAGCCCTCATAGCTCCTACAATGAGCAGTTCTTC.

The chain recombines TRBV7-2 with TRBJ1-2, with a tentative D call TRBD1 (5 bases). The CDR3 consists of 13 residues. CDR1 is SGHTA and CDR2 is FQGNSA in the germline V gene. Trimming pared 1 base from V and 8 bases from J, leaving 11 bases between. CDR3 region: CASSLVIGDGYTF. For the CDR3, the DNA is TGTGCCAGCAGCTTAGTAATCGGGGACGGCTACACCTTC.

The chain couples TRBV4-1 to TRBJ2-7, with D maybe TRBD1 (6 bases). The CDR3 spans 13 residues. V dropped 3 bases and J dropped 6 bases, with 12 bases sitting between them. In germline, CDR1 is MGHRA, CDR2 YSYEKL. DNA of the CDR3: TGCGCCAGCAGCCACCTAACAGGGACCGAGCAGTACTTC. Translation: CASSHLTGTEQYF.

The V gene is TRBV30, the J gene TRBJ2-6; 14 nucleotides align to TRBD2. Trimming at V came to 0 bases and at J to 2 bases, leaving 9 bases not matched to a gene. This CDR3 comprises 20 residues. Germline CDR1 reads GTSNPN; CDR2 reads SVGIG (reference sequence). CDR3 coding DNA: TGTGCCTGGAGTGTACTATCCGGACTAGCGGGGGGTCCTGGGGCCAACGTCCTGACTTTC. Translating it yields CAWSVLSGLAGGPGANVLTF.

This clone was picked up a small number of times. The chain combines TRBV7-9 with TRBJ2-2; 8 bases are a match to TRBD1. The germline gives CDR1 SEHNR, CDR2 FQNEAQ (reference sequence). The CDR3 covers 16 residues. V shed 6 bases and J 4 bases; nucleotides not matched to a gene: 10. CDR3 sequence reads: CASSSPGQVLTGELFF. As DNA, the CDR3 is TGTGCCAGCAGTAGTCCGGGACAGGTGCTCACCGGGGAGCTGTTTTTT. Complete variable domain (other parts from reference TRBV7-9 and TRBJ2-2): DTGVSQNPRHKITKRGQNVTFRCDPISEHNRLYWYRQTLGQGPEFLTYFQNEAQLEKSRLLSDRFSAERPKGSFSTLEIQRTEQGDSAMYLCASSSPGQVLTGELFFGEGSRLTVL.

This chain connects TRBV19 to TRBJ2-3, with 9 bases lining up with TRBD2. Germline lookup yields CDR1 LNHDA and CDR2 SQIVND (reference sequence). The CDR3 contains 15 residues. V lost 3 bases and J lost 1; bases outside the gene matches: 2. The CDR3: CASSMTSGGTDTQYF. CDR3 bases: TGTGCCAGTAGTATGACTAGCGGAGGCACAGATACGCAGTATTTT.

In the case of this clone: This CDR3 is missing its conserved last phenylalanine or tryptophan, likely due to a read error. This chain connects TRBV20-1 to TRBJ1-2, with a weak D call TRBD1 (6 bases). The CDR3 extends over 11 amino acids. Germline-derived CDR1 and CDR2 are DFQATT and SNEGSKA (reference sequence). V was pared by 4 bases and J by 7 bases, with 10 bases between. CDR3 amino acids: CSATGAGGYTL. Here the CDR3 DNA reads TGCAGTGCTACAGGGGCTGGTGGCTACACCCTC.

The chain carries TRBV19 and TRBJ2-1, with 9 bases that match TRBD2. The CDR3 covers 22 residues. After removal of 0 bases from V and 7 bases from J, the junction contained 25 bases not matched to a gene. The V gene's germline CDR1 is LNHDA and CDR2 SQIVND (reference sequence). The CDR3 sequence: CASSIERAPGTAFRLAANEQFF. The CDR3 DNA reads as TGTGCCAGTAGTATAGAGAGGGCCCCCGGGACAGCATTTCGACTAGCGGCGAATGAGCAGTTCTTC.

Concerning this clone: At one end, the junction sequence differs from germline, possibly due to a read error. In nucleotides, the CDR3 is TGCGCCAGCAGCGCCGTAGCGGGAGAGAGGGAGAAGGTCGAGTTC. Its translation is CASSAVAGEREKVEF. The V and J genes are TRBV5-1 and TRBJ2-7, with TRBD2 matching 9 bases. Germline lookup yields CDR1 SGHRS and CDR2 YFSETQ. This CDR3 is built from 15 residues.

This clone was seen only a few times. The chain uses TRBV7-2 and TRBJ2-1, with D tentatively TRBD2 (5 bases). The CDR3 has 16 amino acids. V shed 2 bases and J shed 4 bases, with 15 bases lying between them. Germline loops: CDR1 SGHTA, CDR2 FQGNSA. The chain's CDR3 is CASSLRSSLGYNEQFF. As DNA, the CDR3 is TGTGCCAGCAGCTTAAGGTCTAGCCTAGGGTACAATGAGCAGTTCTTC. Variable domain in full (rest from reference TRBV7-2 and TRBJ2-1): GAGVSQSPSNKVTEKGKDVELRCDPISGHTALYWYRQSLGQGLEFLIYFQGNSAPDKSGLPSDRFSAERTGGSVSTLTIQRTQQEDSAVYLCASSLRSSLGYNEQFFGPGTRLTVL.

The J gene is TRBJ1-6, the V gene TRBV27, with a possible D match to TRBD1 (5 bases). The CDR3 is made up of 14 amino acids. The V and J ends lost 7 bases and 10 bases respectively, with 17 bases between them. Germline V CDR1 and CDR2: MNHEY, SMNVEV (reference sequence). DNA for the CDR3: TGTGCCAGCAACCGGGACGGGTCGAACTCACCCCTCCACTTT. Translation gives CASNRDGSNSPLHF.

The chain's CDR3 is CASSPTGGGRTEAFF. The DNA for the CDR3 is TGCGCCAGCAGCCCTACGGGCGGGGGGCGCACTGAAGCTTTCTTT. V usage is TRBV4-1 and J usage is TRBJ1-1; TRBD1 might be the D (6 bases). The CDR3 length is 15 residues. Trimming took 4 bases from V and 4 from J, leaving 16 bases between them. Germline CDR1 is MGHRA and CDR2 is YSYEKL.

V and J are TRBV5-1 and TRBJ2-3; 9 positions match TRBD2. The CDR3 covers 16 residues. Germline CDR1 is SGHRS and CDR2 is YFSETQ. J gave up 2 bases and V 0 bases, and 4 bases lay outside the gene matches. The DNA for the CDR3 is TGCGCCAGCAGCTTGGATAGCGGGAGTTACACAGATACGCAGTATTTT. Translating it yields CASSLDSGSYTDTQYF.

This clone was seen more than once but under ten times. The rearrangement uses TRBV6-6 and TRBJ1-5, with 7 bases lining up with TRBD1. The ends lost 5 bases at V and 4 bases at J; junction bases unmatched: 8. The CDR3 is 15 amino acids. From germline, CDR1 is MNHNY and CDR2 SVGAGI (reference sequence). CDR3 protein: CASSDPGGLNQPQHF. The CDR3, as DNA: TGTGCCAGCAGTGATCCAGGGGGGCTAAATCAGCCCCAGCATTTT.

J is TRBJ1-6 and V is TRBV6-5; TRBD1 matches 9 bases. The germline V gene encodes CDR1 MNHEY and CDR2 SVGAGI. CDR3 length equals 14 residues. Trimming removed 8 bases from V and 5 bases from J; junction bases left unmatched: 4. This CDR3 reads CASHRGQDNSPLHF. In DNA form, the CDR3 reads TGTGCCAGCCACAGGGGGCAAGATAATTCACCCCTCCACTTT.

The J gene is TRBJ2-5, the V gene TRBV7-9, with unresolved D. Germline loops: CDR1 SEHNR, CDR2 FQNEAQ (reference sequence). The CDR3 runs 13 residues. V lost 2 bases to trimming and J lost 5 bases, with 9 bases between them. In DNA, the CDR3 is TGTGCCAGCAGCTTATCCGGTTTGGAGACCCAGTACTTC. Its translation is CASSLSGLETQYF.

The gene calls are TRBV7-6 and TRBJ1-6; tentatively, D is TRBD1 (6 bases). The ends were cut back, 5 bases at V and 3 bases at J, with 8 bases in the middle. The CDR3 has 14 amino acids. CDR1 is SGHVS, CDR2 FNYEAQ, per germline. CDR3 loop: CASSLDSYNSPLHF. For the CDR3, the DNA is TGTGCCAGCAGCCTGGACAGCTATAATTCACCCCTCCACTTT.

The genes are TRBV18 and TRBJ2-1; D is ambiguous. The CDR3 is 13 residues long. The germline V and J ends were trimmed by 3 bases and 8 bases, with 11 bases remaining between them. Germline V gene lookup returns CDR1 KGHSH and CDR2 LQKENI. CDR3 bases: TGTGCCAGCTCACCGACCCAAATGGATGAGCAGTTCTTC. This encodes CASSPTQMDEQFF.

The chain links TRBV10-3 to TRBJ2-7, with D maybe TRBD1 (6 bases). This CDR3 has 12 amino acids. Germline lookup yields CDR1 ENHRY and CDR2 SYGVKD. V lost 10 bases to trimming and J lost 2 bases, with 12 bases between them. The CDR3 loop is CATRQETYEQYV. The CDR3 DNA sequence: TGTGCCACCCGACAGGAAACCTACGAGCAGTACGTC.

This clone has just a few counts. This chain connects TRBV5-1 to TRBJ2-1; D remains unclear. V shed 3 bases and J shed 4 bases, with 8 bases lying between them. Germline V gene lookup returns CDR1 SGHRS and CDR2 YFSETQ. The CDR3 runs to 13 residues. The CDR3 DNA sequence: TGCGCCAGCAGCTATGACGGGTACAATGAGCAGTTCTTC. It codes for CASSYDGYNEQFF. The complete variable domain, with remaining parts taken from reference TRBV5-1 and TRBJ2-1, reads KAGVTQTPRYLIKTRGQQVTLSCSPISGHRSVSWYQQTPGQGLQFLFEYFSETQRNKGNFPGRFSGRQFSNSRSEMNVSTLELGDSALYLCASSYDGYNEQFFGPGTRLTVL.

The DNA of the CDR3 is TGTGCCAGCTCCACCGGACAGGGAAACACTGAAGCTTTCTTT. Translating it yields CASSTGQGNTEAFF. The rearrangement links TRBV18 to TRBJ1-1; 8 nucleotides match TRBD1. The CDR3 contains 14 residues. CDR1 is KGHSH and CDR2 is LQKENI in the germline V gene. With V trimmed by 6 bases and J by 2 bases, 5 bases remained unmatched.

The chain joins TRBV5-1 to TRBJ1-2; D unresolved. This CDR3 comprises 15 residues. Trimming pared 1 base from V and 8 bases from J, leaving 18 bases between. The germline gives CDR1 SGHRS, CDR2 YFSETQ. The CDR3 sequence is CASSLLSEPILGYTF. CDR3 sequence (DNA): TGCGCCAGCAGCTTGTTATCAGAGCCAATCTTGGGCTACACCTTC.

The chain employs TRBV4-2 and TRBJ2-2, with D perhaps given as TRBD1 or TRBD2 (5 bases each). The V and J ends lost 3 bases and 0 bases respectively, with 11 bases between them. CDR3 length: 16 amino acids. Germline V gene lookup returns CDR1 LGHNA and CDR2 YNFKEQ. The DNA of the CDR3 is TGTGCCAGCAGCCAGAGGGACGAGGCGAACACCGGGGAGCTGTTTTTT. It translates to CASSQRDEANTGELFF.

The chain combines TRBV5-5 with TRBJ1-1; D remains unclear. Trimming removed 1 base from V and 10 bases from J, with 17 bases in between. CDR3 length: 14 amino acids. CDR1 SGHKS and CDR2 YYEKEE come from the germline V gene (reference sequence). The DNA for the CDR3 is TGTGCCAGCAGCTTGTTTGATGGAAGCCTAGGAGCTTTCTTT. Translated, it gives CASSLFDGSLGAFF.

The rearrangement links TRBV6-1 to TRBJ1-1, with no clear D. Germline V gene lookup returns CDR1 MNHNS and CDR2 SASEGT. CDR3 size: 14 residues. V shed 0 bases and J shed 0 bases, with 5 bases lying between them. The CDR3: CASSEAWMNTEAFF. For the CDR3, the DNA is TGTGCCAGCAGTGAAGCGTGGATGAACACTGAAGCTTTCTTT.

This clone appeared a single time. The rearrangement joins TRBV10-3 to TRBJ2-3, with D hard to call. Trimming cost V 3 bases and J 2 bases, with 3 bases left between them. The CDR3 runs 12 residues. Germline-derived CDR1 and CDR2 are ENHRY and SYGVKD. In DNA form, the CDR3 reads TGTGCCATCAGTGAAGTCACAGATACGCAGTATTTT. Protein product: CAISEVTDTQYF.

V gene TRBV14 combines with J gene TRBJ2-1; D could derive from TRBD1 or TRBD2 (5 bases each). Per the germline V gene, CDR1 is SGHDN and CDR2 is FVKESK. V lost 2 bases and J lost 1, with 9 bases in between. There are 15 residues in the CDR3. The CDR3 sequence: CASSQPEGSYNEQFF. CDR3 in DNA: TGTGCCAGCAGCCAACCTGAGGGGTCCTACAATGAGCAGTTCTTC.

V and J are TRBV27 and TRBJ2-7; D remains unclear. The V and J ends lost 2 bases and 0 bases respectively, with 17 bases between them. In germline, CDR1 is MNHEY, CDR2 SMNVEV (reference sequence). This CDR3 contains 17 residues. The CDR3 region has the DNA TGTGCCAGCAGTTTAACCTTTGTCGGCGGATACTCCTACGAGCAGTACTTC. This encodes CASSLTFVGGYSYEQYF.

The chain has TRBV12-5 and TRBJ2-1, with 8 bases lining up with TRBD1. V lost 5 bases, J lost 8 bases, and 14 bases stayed unmatched. Per the germline V gene, CDR1 is LGHNT and CDR2 is FRNRAP. CDR3 length: 16 amino acids. The CDR3 is CASGLRGQVGWDEQFF. The CDR3 DNA reads TGTGCTAGTGGTCTAAGGGGACAGGTGGGTTGGGATGAGCAGTTCTTC.